The rows below give T cell receptor beta chains drawn from one sample of a study of beta chain features in type 1 diabetes. Using immunoSEQ multiplex PCR, the repertoire was profiled, and TCRdb retains in-frame clones only, with some absent. Of some 63,000 clones detected, approximately 47% appear once; the ten largest clones hold roughly 0.7%. Sequenced: central memory CD4+ T cells from blood. Receptors were obtained from a man younger than 40 with type 1 diabetes. Each CDR3 is given with its conserved first and last residue. The D gene is left open where the match is weak. The size entry is marked missing in some rows and otherwise reads once, few, many or a size class.

J | D | V | size | DNA | CDR3
TRBJ2-2 | TRBD2 | TRBV25-1 | . | TGTGCCAGCAGCCGGACTAGCGGCAACACCGGGGAGCTGTTTTTT | CASSRTSGNTGELFF
TRBJ1-2 | TRBD1 | TRBV5-1 | . | TGCGCCAGCAGCTTGGGGGGGACAGGGGATGTCTATGGCTACACCTTC | CASSLGGTGDVYGYTF
TRBJ2-7 | TRBD1 | TRBV18 | . | TGTGCCAGCTCACCCCGACAGGGGGACGAGCAGTACTTC | CASSPRQGDEQYF
TRBJ2-1 | TRBD2 | TRBV6-6 | . | TGTGCCAGCAGTTACGCCCCGGGAGGCGGGTACAATGAGCAGTTCTTC | CASSYAPGGGYNEQFF
TRBJ2-7 | . | TRBV7-8 | few | TGTGCCAGCAGCTCACTCCCCCCCTCTCTATACGAGCAGTACTTC | CASSSLPPSLYEQYF
TRBJ2-2 | . | TRBV5-1 | . | TGCGCCAGCAGCCCGGGGACAAACACCGGGGAGCTGTTTTTT | CASSPGTNTGELFF
TRBJ2-3 | TRBD2 | TRBV5-8 | . | TGTGCCAGCAGCAAGAGCGGGAGGGCCATGACAGATACGCAGTATTTT | CASSKSGRAMTDTQYF
TRBJ2-5 | TRBD1 | TRBV6-1 | few | TGTGCCAGCAGTGCAAGACAGGGCCAAGAGACCCAGTACTTC | CASSARQGQETQYF
TRBJ2-1 | TRBD1 | TRBV18 | once | TGTGCCAGCTTGCTAGACAGGGCCCTCGGGGATGAGCAGTTCTTC | CASLLDRALGDEQFF
TRBJ1-2 | TRBD1 | TRBV6-5 | . | TGTGCCAGCAGCTCCTGGACAGGGAGTAACTATGGCTACACCTTC | CASSSWTGSNYGYTF
TRBJ2-7 | . | TRBV13 | . | TGTGCCAGCAGCCGGAACGGCAGGTCCTACGAGCAGTACTTC | CASSRNGRSYEQYF